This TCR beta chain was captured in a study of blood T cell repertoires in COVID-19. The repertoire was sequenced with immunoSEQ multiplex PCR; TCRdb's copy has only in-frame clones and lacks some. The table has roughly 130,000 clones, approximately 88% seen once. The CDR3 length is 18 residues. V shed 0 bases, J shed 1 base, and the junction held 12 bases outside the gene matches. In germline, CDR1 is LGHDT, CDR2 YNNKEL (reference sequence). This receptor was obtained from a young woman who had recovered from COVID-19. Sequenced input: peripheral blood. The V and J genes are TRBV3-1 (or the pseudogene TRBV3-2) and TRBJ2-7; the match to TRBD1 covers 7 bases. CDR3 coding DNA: TGTGCCAGCAGCCAAGACTTGAGGGCTCCAGGGGGATCCTACGAGCAGTACTTC. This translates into CASSQDLRAPGGSYEQYF.